Below, 18 T cell receptor beta chains from the same sample are listed, as sequenced in a study of response to subunit inactivated influenza vaccine. TCRdb reanalysed the RT-PCR reads using MiXCR and keeps one entry per CDR3 protein. The repertoire holds 650,000 to 800,000 distinct CDR3 sequences, roughly 20% seen once, with approximately 11% in the top ten. Source: PBMCs from blood, taken more than 4 days after vaccination. These receptors all come from a man aged 50-60 years who received an inactivated influenza vaccine.

This clonotype was seen ten or more times. J is TRBJ1-1 and V is TRBV12-3 or TRBV12-4; perhaps TRBD1 as D (6 bases). V lost 7 bases to trimming and J lost 1 base, with 13 bases between them. This CDR3 comprises 14 residues. In DNA, the CDR3 is TGTGCCAGCACCCCGGGACACCAGAACACTGAAGCTTTCTTT. Its translation: CASTPGHQNTEAFF.

The chain couples TRBV4-3 to TRBJ2-7, with a possible D match to TRBD1 (6 bases). CDR3 length: 16 residues. V was cut by 2 bases and J by 6 bases, with 20 bases left in between. The germline gives CDR1 LGHNA, CDR2 YSLEER. CDR3 protein: CASSQQNYRDRAEQYF. The CDR3 region has the DNA TGCGCCAGCAGCCAACAAAATTACAGGGATCGGGCCGAGCAGTACTTC.

A few counts support this clonotype. J is TRBJ2-3 and V is TRBV20-1, with a possible D match to TRBD2 (6 bases). Germline V CDR1 and CDR2: DFQATT, SNEGSKA (reference sequence). The CDR3 is 16 amino acids. The V end was cut by 4 bases, the J end by 6 bases, with 23 bases between. The CDR3 coding sequence is TGCAGTGCTAACGCTGTGCTAAGCGGGCCGCCGGATACGCAGTATTTT. Translated, it gives CSANAVLSGPPDTQYF.

The V and J genes are TRBV18 and TRBJ1-6; perhaps TRBD1 as D (5 bases). The CDR3 length is 14 residues. The V gene lost 6 bases and the J gene lost 6 bases, with 12 bases spanning the gap. Germline CDR1 is KGHSH and CDR2 is LQKENI. CDR3 sequence: CASSPGGPNSPLHF. CDR3 nucleotide sequence: TGTGCCAGCTCGCCGGGGGGACCTAATTCACCCCTCCACTTT.

This clonotype was counted at least ten times. The gene calls are TRBV20-1 and TRBJ2-5; no definite D call. Germline CDR1 and CDR2: DFQATT and SNEGSKA (reference sequence). The CDR3 has 10 amino acids. The DNA of the CDR3 is TGCAGCGGTTACCAAGAGACCCAGTACTTC. It encodes CSGYQETQYF.

This clonotype occurred a few times. This rearrangement joins TRBV7-9 to TRBJ1-5; possibly TRBD1 for D (5 bases). The CDR3 length is 14 residues. V gave up 1 base and J gave up 7 bases, with 11 bases separating them. The germline gives CDR1 SEHNR, CDR2 FQNEAQ (reference sequence). CDR3 bases: TGTGCCAGCAGCTTAGATATAGGGGCGCAGCCCCAGCATTTT. It encodes CASSLDIGAQPQHF.

The V call is TRBV20-1, the J call TRBJ2-1, with 9 bases that match TRBD2. The germline V gene encodes CDR1 DFQATT and CDR2 SNEGSKA (reference sequence). The CDR3 loop spans 16 amino acids. With 1 base clipped from V and 8 bases from J, the junction kept 12 bases outside the gene matches. DNA of the CDR3: TGCAGTGCTAGAGCACCTCATAGCGGGAGTCACGATGAGCAGTTCTTC. It is translated as CSARAPHSGSHDEQFF.

J is TRBJ1-6 and V is TRBV10-3, with D possibly being TRBD1 (5 bases). Trimming left V 4 bases short and J 8 bases short, with 15 bases between. The CDR3 length is 15 residues. The V gene's germline CDR1 is ENHRY and CDR2 SYGVKD. The CDR3 DNA follows: TGTGCCATCAGTGTGACAGTGCCTGTGGATTCACCCCTCCACTTT. Its protein product is CAISVTVPVDSPLHF.

This clonotype was seen more than once but under ten times. The rearrangement links TRBV5-6 to TRBJ2-3; D is perhaps TRBD1 (6 bases). Germline V gives CDR1 SGHDT, CDR2 YYEEEE. The CDR3 sequence is 16 residues long. Trimming shortened V by 4 bases and J by 4 bases, and 19 bases separated the two germline ends. CDR3 DNA: TGTGCCAGCAGCCCGAGTATAACAGGGTACGCAGATACGCAGTATTTT. Protein sequence: CASSPSITGYADTQYF.

This clonotype was seen a handful of times. The chain has TRBV12-3 or TRBV12-4 and TRBJ2-2; 11 bases are shared with TRBD2. The V gene end was trimmed by 3 bases and the J gene end by 3 bases; junction bases not matched to a gene: 6. The CDR3 runs 17 residues. The CDR3 DNA is TGTGCCAGCAGTTTGGTTAGCGGGAGGGTTGACACCGGGGAGCTGTTTTTT. Residues: CASSLVSGRVDTGELFF.

About this clonotype: A clone one base away is much larger, so this may be a read error. The rearrangement links TRBV12-3 or TRBV12-4 to TRBJ2-1, with a possible D match to TRBD1 (5 bases). This CDR3 region has 16 residues. The germline V and J ends were trimmed by 0 bases and 1 base, with 10 bases remaining between them. CDR3 nucleotides: TGTGCCAGCAGTTTAGCGCTGCGGACATCCTACAATGAGCAGTTCTTC. This encodes CASSLALRTSYNEQFF.

A single count supports this clonotype. This chain links TRBV6-1 with TRBJ2-1; no clear D gene. The CDR3 is made up of 17 amino acids. Germline CDR1 reads MNHNS; CDR2 reads SASEGT. V gave up 7 bases and J gave up 4 bases, with 23 bases separating them. The CDR3 DNA sequence: TGTGCCAGCACCGAAGGTCCATGGGCGGTAGCATACAATGAGCAGTTCTTC. This sequence encodes CASTEGPWAVAYNEQFF.

This clonotype was seen many times. CDR3 region: CSARSGGNTIYF. The CDR3, as DNA: TGCAGTGCTAGATCGGGGGGCAACACCATATATTTT. The rearrangement links TRBV20-1 to TRBJ1-3, with D possibly matching TRBD1 (6 bases). This CDR3 is 12 amino acids long. V was pared by 2 bases and J by 7 bases, with 9 bases between. The germline V gene has CDR1 DFQATT and CDR2 SNEGSKA (reference sequence).

This clonotype was seen more than once but under ten times. The V gene is TRBV20-1, the J gene TRBJ2-2, with 7 bases fitting TRBD2. This CDR3 contains 17 residues. Germline assignment: CDR1 DFQATT and CDR2 SNEGSKA (reference sequence). After removal of 3 bases from V and 0 bases from J, the junction contained 10 bases not matched to a gene. The CDR3 spells CSASALAAYTNTGELFF. DNA for the CDR3: TGCAGTGCTAGTGCTCTAGCGGCCTACACGAACACCGGGGAGCTGTTTTTT.

This clonotype has a handful of counts. The V call is TRBV28, the J call TRBJ1-5; D gene unclear. The germline V gene encodes CDR1 MDHEN and CDR2 SYDVKM. Trimming took 2 bases from V and 5 from J, leaving 10 bases between them. This CDR3 contains 14 residues. This CDR3 is CASSLRQEHQPQHF. The CDR3 DNA follows: TGTGCCAGCAGTTTACGGCAGGAACATCAGCCCCAGCATTTT.

This clonotype was picked up a small number of times. The chain has TRBV28 and TRBJ2-1; 11 bases agree with TRBD2. Germline CDR1 MDHEN, CDR2 SYDVKM. This CDR3 has 15 amino acids. Unmatched junction bases numbered 9, after V lost 5 bases and J lost 9 bases. CDR3 DNA sequence: TGTGCCAGCAGTCAGCTAGCGGGGGGCCGCGGTGAGCAGTTCTTC. Its protein is CASSQLAGGRGEQFF.

This clonotype was counted only a few times. This chain uses TRBV6-2 or TRBV6-3 with TRBJ2-1, with D unclear. CDR1 MNHEY and CDR2 SVGEGT come from the germline V gene. The CDR3 is made up of 12 amino acids. The V gene lost 4 bases and the J gene lost 5 bases, with 6 bases spanning the gap. The CDR3 here is CASSFTDNEQFF. The CDR3 DNA reads as TGTGCCAGCAGTTTCACAGACAATGAGCAGTTCTTC.

The genes are TRBV7-2 and TRBJ2-7, with a weak D call TRBD2 (5 bases). Trimming pared 2 bases from V and 5 bases from J, leaving 19 bases between. The CDR3 length is 16 residues. CDR1 and CDR2 (germline): SGHTA, FQGNSA. The CDR3 nucleotides read TGTGCCAGCAGCTTAACGTCTGGGGAGCACGGTAACGAGCAGTACTTC. Translation: CASSLTSGEHGNEQYF.